This TCR beta chain emerged from a study of blood T cell repertoires in COVID-19. Background on the study: Donors in the United States, Italy and Spain gave samples during acute or convalescent COVID-19.

As originally analysed: Amplification of reference gene primers was used by the study to estimate nucleated cell counts. Here immunoSEQ multiplex PCR was the method, and the copy in TCRdb shows in-frame clones only, minus some. The V and J calls and the clone size are those of that table, but D and trimming were determined from the DNA. The table lists 150,000 to 200,000 clones, around nine tenths of them singletons, with under 2.5% in the top ten. Germline lookup yields CDR1 LGHNA and CDR2 YSLEER. This CDR3 comprises 14 residues. Trimming stripped 0 bases from V and 1 base from J, with 6 bases between.

This clonotype was obtained from a man aged 65 to 79 with active or convalescent COVID-19. The sample was peripheral blood. The rearrangement uses TRBV4-3 and TRBJ1-1, with unresolved D. The CDR3 DNA sequence: TGCGCCAGCAGCCAAGATCCTCCGAACACTGAAGCTTTCTTT. Translating gives CASSQDPPNTEAFF.